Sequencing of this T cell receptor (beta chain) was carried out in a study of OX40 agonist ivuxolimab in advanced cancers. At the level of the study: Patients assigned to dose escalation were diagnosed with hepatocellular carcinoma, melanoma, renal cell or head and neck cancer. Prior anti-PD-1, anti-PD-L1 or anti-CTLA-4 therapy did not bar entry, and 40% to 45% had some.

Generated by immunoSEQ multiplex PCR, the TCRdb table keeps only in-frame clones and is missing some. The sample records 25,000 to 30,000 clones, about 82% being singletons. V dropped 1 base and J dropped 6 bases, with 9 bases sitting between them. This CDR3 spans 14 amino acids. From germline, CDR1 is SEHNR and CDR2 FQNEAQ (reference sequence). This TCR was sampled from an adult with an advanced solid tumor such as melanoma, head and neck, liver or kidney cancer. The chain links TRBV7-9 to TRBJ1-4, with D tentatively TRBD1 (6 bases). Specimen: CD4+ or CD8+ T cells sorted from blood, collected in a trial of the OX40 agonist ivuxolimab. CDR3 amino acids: CASSLGGRDEKLFF. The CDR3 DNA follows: TGTGCCAGCAGCTTAGGGGGGCGCGATGAAAAACTGTTTTTT.